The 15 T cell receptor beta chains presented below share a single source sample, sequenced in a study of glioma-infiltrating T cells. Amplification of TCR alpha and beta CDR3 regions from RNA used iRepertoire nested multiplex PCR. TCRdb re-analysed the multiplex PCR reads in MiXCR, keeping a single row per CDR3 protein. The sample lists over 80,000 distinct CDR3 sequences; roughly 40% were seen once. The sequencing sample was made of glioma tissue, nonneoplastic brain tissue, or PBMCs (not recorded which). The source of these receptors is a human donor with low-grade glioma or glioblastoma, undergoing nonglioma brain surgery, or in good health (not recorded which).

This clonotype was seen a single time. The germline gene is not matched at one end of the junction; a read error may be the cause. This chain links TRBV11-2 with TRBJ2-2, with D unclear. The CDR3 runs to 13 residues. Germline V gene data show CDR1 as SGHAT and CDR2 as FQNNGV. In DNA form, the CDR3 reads TGTACCAGCAGCCCACATGTCTACGGGGAGCTGTTTTTT. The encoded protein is CTSSPHVYGELFF.

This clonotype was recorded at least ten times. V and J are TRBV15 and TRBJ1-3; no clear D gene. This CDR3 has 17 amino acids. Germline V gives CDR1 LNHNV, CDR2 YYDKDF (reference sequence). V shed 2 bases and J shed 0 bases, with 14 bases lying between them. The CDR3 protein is CATSRSAVPSSGNTIYF. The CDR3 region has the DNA TGTGCCACCAGCAGATCGGCAGTACCAAGCTCTGGAAACACCATATATTTT.

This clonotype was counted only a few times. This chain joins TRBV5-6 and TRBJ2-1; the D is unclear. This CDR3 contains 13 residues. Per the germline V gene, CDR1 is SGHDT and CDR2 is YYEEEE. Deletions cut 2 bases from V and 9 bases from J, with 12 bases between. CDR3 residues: CASSFTRNSEQFF. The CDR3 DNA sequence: TGTGCCAGCAGCTTTACACGGAACAGTGAGCAGTTCTTC.

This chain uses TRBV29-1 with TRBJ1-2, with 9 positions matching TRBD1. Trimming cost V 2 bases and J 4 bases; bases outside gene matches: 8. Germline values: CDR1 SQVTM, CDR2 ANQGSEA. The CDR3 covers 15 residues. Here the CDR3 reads CSVELGQGRIYGYTF. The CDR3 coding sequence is TGCAGCGTTGAACTGGGACAGGGCCGAATCTATGGCTACACCTTC.

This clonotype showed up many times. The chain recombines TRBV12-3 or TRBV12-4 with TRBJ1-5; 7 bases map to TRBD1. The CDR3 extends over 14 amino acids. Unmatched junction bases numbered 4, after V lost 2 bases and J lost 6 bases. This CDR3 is CASSLWGDSQPQHF. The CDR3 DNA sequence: TGTGCCAGCAGTTTATGGGGGGACAGTCAGCCCCAGCATTTT.

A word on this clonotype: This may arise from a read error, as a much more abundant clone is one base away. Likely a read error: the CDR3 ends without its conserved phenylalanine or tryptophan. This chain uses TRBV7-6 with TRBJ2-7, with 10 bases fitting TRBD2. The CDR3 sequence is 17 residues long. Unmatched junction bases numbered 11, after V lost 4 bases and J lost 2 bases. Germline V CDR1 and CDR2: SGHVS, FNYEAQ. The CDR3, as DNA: TGTGCCAGCAGCTCGTACGGACGGACTAGCGGAGCCTACGAGCAGTACCTC. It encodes CASSSYGRTSGAYEQYL.

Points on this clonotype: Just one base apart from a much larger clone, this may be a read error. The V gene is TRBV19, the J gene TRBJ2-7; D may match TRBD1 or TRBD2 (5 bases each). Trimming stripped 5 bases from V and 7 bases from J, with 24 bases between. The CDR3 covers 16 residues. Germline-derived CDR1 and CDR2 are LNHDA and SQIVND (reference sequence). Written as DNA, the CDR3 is TGTGCCAGTAGTCCAAGATGGGGGACCCACTACAATGAGCAGTACTTC. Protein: CASSPRWGTHYNEQYF. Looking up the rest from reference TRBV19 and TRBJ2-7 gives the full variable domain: DGGITQSPKYLFRKEGQNVTLSCEQNLNHDAMYWYRQDPGQGLRLIYYSQIVNDFQKGDIAEGYSVSREKKESFPLTVTSAQKNPTAFYLCASSPRWGTHYNEQYFGPGTRLTVT.

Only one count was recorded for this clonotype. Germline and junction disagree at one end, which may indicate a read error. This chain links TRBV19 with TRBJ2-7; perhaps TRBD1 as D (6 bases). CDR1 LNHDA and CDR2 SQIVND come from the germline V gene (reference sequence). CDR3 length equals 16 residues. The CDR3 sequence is CASSPGARDPPYGQYF. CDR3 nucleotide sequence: TGTGCCAGTAGTCCAGGGGCCCGGGACCCACCCTACGGGCAGTACTTC.

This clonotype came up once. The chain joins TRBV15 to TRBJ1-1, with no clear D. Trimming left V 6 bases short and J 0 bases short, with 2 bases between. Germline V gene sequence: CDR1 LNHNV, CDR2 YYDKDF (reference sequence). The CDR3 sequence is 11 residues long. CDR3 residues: CATRMNTEAFF. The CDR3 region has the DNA TGTGCCACCAGAATGAACACTGAAGCTTTCTTT. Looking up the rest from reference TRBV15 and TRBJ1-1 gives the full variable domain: DAMVIQNPRYQVTQFGKPVTLSCSQTLNHNVMYWYQQKSSQAPKLLFHYYDKDFNNEADTPDNFQSRRPNTSFCFLDIRSPGLGDTAMYLCATRMNTEAFFGQGTRLTVV.

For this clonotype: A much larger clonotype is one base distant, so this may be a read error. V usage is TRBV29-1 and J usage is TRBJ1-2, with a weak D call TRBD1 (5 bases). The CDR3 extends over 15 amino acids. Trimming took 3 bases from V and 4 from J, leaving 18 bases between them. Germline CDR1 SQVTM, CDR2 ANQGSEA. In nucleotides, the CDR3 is TGCAGCGTTGACCTTCAAGGGGAGGGTCCCTATGGCTACACCTTC. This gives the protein CSVDLQGEGPYGYTF.

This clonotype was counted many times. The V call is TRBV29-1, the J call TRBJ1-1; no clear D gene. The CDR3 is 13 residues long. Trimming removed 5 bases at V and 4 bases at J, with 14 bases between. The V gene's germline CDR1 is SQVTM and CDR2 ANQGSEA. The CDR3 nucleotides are TGCAGCGTTTCTAATGGCCCTGGCACTGAAGCTTTCTTT. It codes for CSVSNGPGTEAFF.

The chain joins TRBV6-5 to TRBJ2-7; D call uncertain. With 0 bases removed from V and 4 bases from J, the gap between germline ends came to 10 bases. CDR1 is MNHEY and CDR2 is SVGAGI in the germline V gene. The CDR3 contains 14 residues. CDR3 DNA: TGTGCCAGCAGTTACTCGCTTGCCAGGTACGAGCAGTACTTC. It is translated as CASSYSLARYEQYF.

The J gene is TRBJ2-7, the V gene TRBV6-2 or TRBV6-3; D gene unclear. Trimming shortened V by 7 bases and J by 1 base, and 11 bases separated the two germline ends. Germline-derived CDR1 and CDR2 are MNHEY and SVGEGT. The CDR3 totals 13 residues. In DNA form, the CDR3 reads TGTGCCAGCACCAGAGGTTTTTCCTACGAGCAGTACTTC. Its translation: CASTRGFSYEQYF.

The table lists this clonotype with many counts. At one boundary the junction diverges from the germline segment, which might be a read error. This CDR3 is CSAGDPRGGELFF. The CDR3 nucleotides are TGCAGTGCTGGAGATCCGAGGGGCGGGGAGCTGTTTTTT. This chain connects TRBV20-1 to TRBJ2-2, with D possibly being TRBD1 or TRBD2 (5 bases each). This CDR3 is 13 amino acids long. CDR1 and CDR2 (germline): DFQATT, SNEGSKA (reference sequence).

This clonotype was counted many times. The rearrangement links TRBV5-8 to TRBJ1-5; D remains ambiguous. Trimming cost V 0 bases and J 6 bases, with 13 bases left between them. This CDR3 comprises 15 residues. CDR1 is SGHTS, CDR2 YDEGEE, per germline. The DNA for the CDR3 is TGTGCCAGCAGCTTGGGGCCCTCGTCCGGTCAGCCCCAGCATTTT. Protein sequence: CASSLGPSSGQPQHF.